These T cell receptor beta chains were read from a single sample in a study of shared clonotypes between healthy human individuals. Generated by immunoSEQ multiplex PCR, the TCRdb table keeps only in-frame clones and is missing some. The sample lists roughly 1,800,000 clones; 85% to 95% were seen once. The sample taken for sequencing was naive CD8+ T cells sorted from blood. The receptors were sampled from a man aged 18 to 29 in good health. The CDR3 runs from the conserved cysteine through the conserved F or W. D genes are given only for firm matches. Clone size appears in some rows only: once, few, many, or a class for an expanded clone.

j_call: TRBJ2-7
clone_size: once
v_call: TRBV7-9
d_call: -
cdr3_aa: CASSPDGYEQYF
cdr3_nt: TGTGCCAGCAGCCCCGACGGCTACGAGCAGTACTTC

j_call: TRBJ2-2
clone_size: -
v_call: TRBV29-1
d_call: -
cdr3_aa: CSVEVMGNTGELFF
cdr3_nt: TGCAGCGTTGAAGTGATGGGAAACACCGGGGAGCTGTTTTTT

j_call: TRBJ2-2
clone_size: -
v_call: TRBV6-5
d_call: -
cdr3_aa: CATGRTNTGELFF
cdr3_nt: TGTGCCACCGGACGGACGAACACCGGGGAGCTGTTTTTT

j_call: TRBJ2-2
clone_size: once
v_call: TRBV7-9
d_call: -
cdr3_aa: CASSLGPGQNTGELFF
cdr3_nt: TGTGCCAGCAGCTTAGGACCGGGACAGAACACCGGGGAGCTGTTTTTT

j_call: TRBJ2-5
clone_size: -
v_call: TRBV11-2
d_call: TRBD1
cdr3_aa: CASSLGTGRETQYF
cdr3_nt: TGTGCCAGCAGCTTAGGGACAGGGAGGGAGACCCAGTACTTC

j_call: TRBJ2-6
clone_size: -
v_call: TRBV4-3
d_call: -
cdr3_aa: CASSPTVASSSGANALTF
cdr3_nt: TGCGCCAGCAGCCCCACCGTAGCAAGTTCGTCTGGGGCCAACGCCCTGACTTTC

j_call: TRBJ2-7
clone_size: -
v_call: TRBV28
d_call: -
cdr3_aa: CASSPRRTYEQYF
cdr3_nt: TGTGCCAGCAGCCCGCGCCGAACCTACGAGCAGTACTTC

j_call: TRBJ1-3
clone_size: -
v_call: TRBV5-6
d_call: TRBD1
cdr3_aa: CASRPQGDTGNTIYF
cdr3_nt: TGTGCCAGCAGACCTCAGGGGGACACTGGAAACACCATATATTTT

j_call: TRBJ2-2
clone_size: -
v_call: TRBV29-1
d_call: -
cdr3_aa: CSVEGAESTGELFF
cdr3_nt: TGCAGCGTTGAAGGGGCAGAGTCTACCGGGGAGCTGTTTTTT

j_call: TRBJ2-1
clone_size: -
v_call: TRBV14
d_call: TRBD2
cdr3_aa: CASTRGSGGLYNEQFF
cdr3_nt: TGTGCCAGCACTCGAGGTAGCGGGGGGCTTTACAATGAGCAGTTCTTC

j_call: TRBJ1-4
clone_size: -
v_call: TRBV28
d_call: TRBD1
cdr3_aa: CASSFTDRGPGEKLFF
cdr3_nt: TGTGCCAGCAGTTTCACGGACAGGGGTCCGGGTGAAAAACTGTTTTTT

j_call: TRBJ2-2
clone_size: -
v_call: TRBV27
d_call: -
cdr3_aa: CASSSPWGTTGELFF
cdr3_nt: TGTGCCAGCAGTTCTCCCTGGGGGACCACCGGGGAGCTGTTTTTT

j_call: TRBJ2-1
clone_size: -
v_call: TRBV10-2
d_call: TRBD1
cdr3_aa: CASSGTGTGGSSRQFF
cdr3_nt: TGCGCCAGCAGCGGTACCGGGACAGGGGGCAGTTCCCGGCAGTTCTTC

j_call: TRBJ2-3
clone_size: -
v_call: TRBV29-1
d_call: -
cdr3_aa: CSVLAGSPDTQYF
cdr3_nt: TGCAGCGTTTTAGCTGGAAGCCCAGATACGCAGTATTTT

j_call: TRBJ1-1
clone_size: -
v_call: TRBV20-1
d_call: -
cdr3_aa: CSAFWNTEAFF
cdr3_nt: TGCAGTGCCTTTTGGAACACTGAAGCTTTCTTT

j_call: TRBJ2-5
clone_size: -
v_call: TRBV27
d_call: -
cdr3_aa: CASSPTVAPGTQYF
cdr3_nt: TGTGCCAGCAGTCCCACTGTAGCGCCCGGAACCCAGTACTTC